The present TCR beta chain was sequenced within a study of blood T cell repertoires in COVID-19. Overall study context: Material from acute and convalescent COVID-19 was sourced from the United States, Italy and Spain. Nucleic acid was either cDNA or gDNA, and it came from T cells, B-cell-depleted T cells, or PBMCs.

Original handling: Reference gene primer amplification in the assay estimated nucleated cell counts. Repertoires were generated with immunoSEQ multiplex PCR, while TCRdb's copy carries only in-frame clones and drops some. V, J and clone size derive from that table, while D and trimming were established from the DNA sequence. The sample yields 110,000 or so clones, about 90% seen once. The V and J ends lost 1 base and 2 bases respectively, with 5 bases between them. CDR1 is MNHNS, CDR2 SASEGT, per germline. This CDR3 is built from 13 residues. The sequencing input was peripheral blood. The sequence was collected from a woman in her forties or fifties with acute or convalescent COVID-19. This sequence joins TRBV6-1 and TRBJ1-1; D remains unclear. CDR3 bases: TGTGCCAGCAGTGAAGGAGGAAACACTGAAGCTTTCTTT. Translating it yields CASSEGGNTEAFF.